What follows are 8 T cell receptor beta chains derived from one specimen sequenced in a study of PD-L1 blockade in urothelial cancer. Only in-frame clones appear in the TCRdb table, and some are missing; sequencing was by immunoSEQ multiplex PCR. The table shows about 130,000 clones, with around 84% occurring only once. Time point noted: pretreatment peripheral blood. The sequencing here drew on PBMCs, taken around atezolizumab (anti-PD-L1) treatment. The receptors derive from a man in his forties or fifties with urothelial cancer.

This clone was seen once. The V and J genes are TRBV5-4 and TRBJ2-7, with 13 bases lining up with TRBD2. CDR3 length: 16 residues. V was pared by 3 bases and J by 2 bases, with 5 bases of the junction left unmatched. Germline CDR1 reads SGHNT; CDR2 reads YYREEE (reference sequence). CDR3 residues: CASSSGTSGKPYEQYF. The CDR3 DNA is TGTGCCAGCAGCTCCGGGACTAGCGGGAAGCCCTACGAGCAGTACTTC.

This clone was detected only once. The chain's CDR3 is CASIPGPYNEQFF. The CDR3 region has the DNA TGTGCCAGCATACCGGGTCCCTACAATGAGCAGTTCTTC. The chain couples TRBV2 to TRBJ2-1; no reliable D call. Germline V gene sequence: CDR1 SNHLY, CDR2 FYNNEI. This CDR3 is built from 13 residues. V lost 7 bases, J lost 2 bases, and 9 bases lay in between.

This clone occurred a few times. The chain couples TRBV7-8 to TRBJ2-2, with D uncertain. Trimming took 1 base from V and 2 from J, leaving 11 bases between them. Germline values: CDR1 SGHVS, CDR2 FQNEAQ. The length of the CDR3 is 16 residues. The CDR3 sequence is CASSLGRRENTGELFF. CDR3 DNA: TGTGCCAGCAGCTTAGGTCGGAGAGAAAACACCGGGGAGCTGTTTTTT.

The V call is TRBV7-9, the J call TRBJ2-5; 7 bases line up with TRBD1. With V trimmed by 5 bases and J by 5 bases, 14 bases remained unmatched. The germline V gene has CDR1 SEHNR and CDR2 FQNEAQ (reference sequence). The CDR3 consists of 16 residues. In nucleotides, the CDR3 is TGTGCCAGCAGCCCCGCCGAGGGGGCGCTTGTGGAGACCCAGTACTTC. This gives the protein CASSPAEGALVETQYF.

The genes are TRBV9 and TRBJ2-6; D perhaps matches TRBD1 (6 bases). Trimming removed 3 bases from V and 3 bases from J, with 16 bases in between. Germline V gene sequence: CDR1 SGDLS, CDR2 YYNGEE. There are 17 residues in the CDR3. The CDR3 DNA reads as TGTGCCAGCAGCGCCACCGCAGGGGCTTATGGGGCCAACGTCCTGACTTTC. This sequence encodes CASSATAGAYGANVLTF.

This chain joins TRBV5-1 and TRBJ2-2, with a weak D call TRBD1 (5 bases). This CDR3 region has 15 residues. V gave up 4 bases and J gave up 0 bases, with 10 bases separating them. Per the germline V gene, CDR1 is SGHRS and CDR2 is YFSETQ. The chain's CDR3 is CASSQTEANTGELFF. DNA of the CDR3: TGCGCCAGCAGCCAGACAGAGGCGAACACCGGGGAGCTGTTTTTT.

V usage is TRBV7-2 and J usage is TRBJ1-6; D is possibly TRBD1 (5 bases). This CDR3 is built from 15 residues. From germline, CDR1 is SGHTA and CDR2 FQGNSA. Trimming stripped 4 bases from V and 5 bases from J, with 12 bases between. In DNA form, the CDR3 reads TGTGCCAGCAGCTCCTGGACACAGAATAATTCACCCCTCCACTTT. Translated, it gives CASSSWTQNNSPLHF. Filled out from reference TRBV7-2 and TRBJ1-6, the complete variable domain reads GAGVSQSPSNKVTEKGKDVELRCDPISGHTALYWYRQSLGQGLEFLIYFQGNSAPDKSGLPSDRFSAERTGGSVSTLTIQRTQQEDSAVYLCASSSWTQNNSPLHFGNGTRLTVT.

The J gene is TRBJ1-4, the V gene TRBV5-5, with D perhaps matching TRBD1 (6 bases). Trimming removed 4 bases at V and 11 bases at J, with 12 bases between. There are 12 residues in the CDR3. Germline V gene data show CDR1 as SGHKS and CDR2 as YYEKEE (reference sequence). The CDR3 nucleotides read TGTGCCAGCAGCCCTCAGGGGAGTAAACTGTTTTTT. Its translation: CASSPQGSKLFF.